This passage covers 31 T cell receptor beta chains from one sample sequenced in a study of memory CD4+ T cells and cytomegalovirus serostatus. Single viable CD3+CD4+CD8-CD45RO+ cells were sorted as the memory CD4+ T cells. Repertoires were generated with immunoSEQ multiplex PCR, while TCRdb's copy carries only in-frame clones and drops some. The sample has 40,000 to 55,000 clones; roughly four fifths are singletons. The sequencing input was memory CD4+ T cells from blood. Every receptor here comes from an adult in good health and CMV-seronegative.

This clone was detected a few times. As DNA, the CDR3 is TGCAGCGTCGACTCGGGACAGGGAATGAACACTGAAGCTTTCTTT. Its protein is CSVDSGQGMNTEAFF. V gene TRBV29-1 combines with J gene TRBJ1-1; the match to TRBD1 covers 9 bases. This CDR3 has 15 amino acids. Germline CDR1 SQVTM, CDR2 ANQGSEA. V shed 6 bases and J 0 bases; nucleotides not matched to a gene: 8.

This clone was seen more than once but under ten times. The rearrangement links TRBV5-6 to TRBJ2-3; D is uncertain. The CDR3 runs to 13 residues. Germline-derived CDR1 and CDR2 are SGHDT and YYEEEE. With 4 bases removed from V and 7 bases from J, the gap between germline ends came to 13 bases. CDR3 in DNA: TGTGCCAGCAGCCGTGGAGCCCCTAATACGCAGTATTTT. Protein sequence: CASSRGAPNTQYF. Full variable domain (remainder filled in from reference TRBV5-6 and TRBJ2-3): DAGVTQSPTHLIKTRGQQVTLRCSPKSGHDTVSWYQQALGQGPQFIFQYYEEEERQRGNFPDRFSGHQFPNYSSELNVNALLLGDSALYLCASSRGAPNTQYFGPGTRLTVL.

V usage is TRBV9 and J usage is TRBJ2-3, with TRBD2 matching over 8 bases. V lost 2 bases to trimming and J lost 0 bases; unmatched junction nucleotides: 5. Germline lookup yields CDR1 SGDLS and CDR2 YYNGEE. The length of the CDR3 is 16 residues. CDR3 in amino acids: CASSVDSGDSTDTQYF. The CDR3 DNA is TGTGCCAGCAGCGTGGATAGCGGGGATAGCACAGATACGCAGTATTTT.

As for this clone: In the same sample, other DNA sequences code for this CDR3. The chain combines TRBV7-2 with TRBJ1-5; D remains unclear. Germline lookup yields CDR1 SGHTA and CDR2 FQGNSA. Trimming took 4 bases from V and 0 from J, leaving 10 bases between them. This CDR3 region has 15 residues. The CDR3 DNA sequence: TGTGCCAGCAGCTCCGGTCTGGATAGCAATCAGCCCCAGCATTTT. The encoded protein is CASSSGLDSNQPQHF.

This chain connects TRBV5-1 to TRBJ2-5; no clear D. This CDR3 is built from 15 residues. V lost 1 base and J lost 2, with 12 bases in between. Germline loops: CDR1 SGHRS, CDR2 YFSETQ. The CDR3 DNA reads TGCGCCAGCAGCTTGCCCCAGGCCGGACAAGAGACCCAGTACTTC. Its protein product is CASSLPQAGQETQYF.

V gene TRBV4-2 combines with J gene TRBJ2-7; D possibly corresponds to TRBD2 (5 bases). Trimming cost V 0 bases and J 3 bases, with 6 bases left between them. The CDR3 length is 13 residues. The germline V gene encodes CDR1 LGHNA and CDR2 YNFKEQ. The CDR3 protein is CASSQDGSYEQYF. The CDR3 DNA reads as TGTGCCAGCAGCCAAGATGGGAGCTACGAGCAGTACTTC.

This chain connects TRBV6-9 to TRBJ2-3, with TRBD2 identical over 9 bases. The J segment lost 7 bases and the V segment lost 0 bases, leaving 20 bases of the junction unmatched. Germline V gene lookup returns CDR1 MNHGY and CDR2 SVAAGI. The CDR3 loop spans 20 amino acids. The CDR3: CASSYSSPPTAGGSHNTQYF. DNA for the CDR3: TGTGCCAGCAGTTATTCTTCCCCGCCAACAGCGGGGGGCTCCCATAATACGCAGTATTTT.

The table lists this clone with a count of one. The CDR3: CASSPRTEAYGYTF. As DNA, the CDR3 is TGTGCCAGCTCACCACGGACAGAAGCCTATGGCTACACCTTC. V usage is TRBV18 and J usage is TRBJ1-2, with a possible D match to TRBD1 (6 bases). The germline CDR1 and CDR2 sequences are KGHSH and LQKENI. The length of the CDR3 is 14 residues. V was clipped by 1 base and J by 4 bases, with 10 bases between them.

This chain links TRBV2 with TRBJ1-2, with D possibly TRBD1 on 5 matching bases. The ends were cut back, 2 bases at V and 8 bases at J, with 12 bases in the middle. Germline V gives CDR1 SNHLY, CDR2 FYNNEI. The CDR3 sequence is 13 residues long. This CDR3 reads CASSERGVVGYTF. The CDR3, as DNA: TGTGCCAGCAGTGAAAGAGGGGTTGTCGGCTACACCTTC.

The chain links TRBV6-5 to TRBJ1-2; 9 bases match TRBD1. The CDR3 sequence is 14 residues long. V lost 6 bases, J lost 4 bases, and 6 bases stayed unmatched. CDR1 is MNHEY and CDR2 is SVGAGI in the germline V gene. CDR3: CASRQTGGIYGYTF. For the CDR3, the DNA is TGTGCCAGCAGACAGACAGGGGGTATCTATGGCTACACCTTC.

This sequence joins TRBV6-4 and TRBJ2-1; no reliable D call. Germline V gene sequence: CDR1 MRHNA, CDR2 SNTAGT. The CDR3 length is 13 residues. V was clipped by 8 bases and J by 5 bases, with 13 bases between them. CDR3 in amino acids: CASAREENNEQFF. As DNA, the CDR3 is TGTGCCAGCGCTCGAGAGGAAAACAATGAGCAGTTCTTC.

The CDR3 is CASLGLAGGPSEQYF. Written as DNA, the CDR3 is TGTGCCAGCTTGGGACTAGCGGGGGGACCGAGCGAGCAGTACTTC. The gene calls are TRBV27 and TRBJ2-7, with TRBD2 matching over 15 bases. CDR3 length equals 15 residues. The junction had 8 bases not matched to a gene; V was cut back by 8 bases and J by 6 bases. Germline V CDR1 and CDR2: MNHEY, SMNVEV (reference sequence).

V is TRBV13 and J is TRBJ2-5, with D possibly TRBD2 on 5 matching bases. The length of the CDR3 is 13 residues. V dropped 6 bases and J dropped 0 bases, with 8 bases sitting between them. Germline assignment: CDR1 PRHDT and CDR2 FYEKMQ (reference sequence). CDR3 loop: CASRTGNQETQYF. The CDR3 DNA reads as TGTGCCAGCAGGACCGGGAACCAAGAGACCCAGTACTTC.

The chain links TRBV4-2 to TRBJ2-1; D may be TRBD1 (6 bases). The length of the CDR3 is 14 residues. Germline CDR1 reads LGHNA; CDR2 reads YNFKEQ. Trimming took 1 base from V and 4 from J, leaving 8 bases between them. CDR3 sequence (DNA): TGTGCCAGCAGCCAAGGGGGGCAGTACAATGAGCAGTTCTTC. Translated, it gives CASSQGGQYNEQFF.

The chain recombines TRBV19 with TRBJ1-1; D may be TRBD1 (5 bases). This CDR3 comprises 15 residues. Germline CDR1 is LNHDA and CDR2 is SQIVND (reference sequence). V shed 2 bases and J shed 5 bases, with 15 bases lying between them. The CDR3 is CASSIQGGGTTEAFF. CDR3 nucleotides: TGTGCCAGTAGTATACAGGGTGGGGGTACGACTGAAGCTTTCTTT. The variable domain in full, completed from reference TRBV19 and TRBJ1-1, reads DGGITQSPKYLFRKEGQNVTLSCEQNLNHDAMYWYRQDPGQGLRLIYYSQIVNDFQKGDIAEGYSVSREKKESFPLTVTSAQKNPTAFYLCASSIQGGGTTEAFFGQGTRLTVV.

The V gene is TRBV5-5, the J gene TRBJ1-2, with no clear D. V was cut by 3 bases and J by 4 bases, with 10 bases left in between. Germline V gene sequence: CDR1 SGHKS, CDR2 YYEKEE (reference sequence). The CDR3 runs to 13 residues. The CDR3 DNA is TGTGCCAGCAGCTCCACAGCTCTCTATGGCTACACCTTC. This translates into CASSSTALYGYTF.

J is TRBJ2-5 and V is TRBV5-1; the match to TRBD2 covers 9 bases. Trimming at V came to 4 bases and at J to 4 bases, leaving 5 bases not matched to a gene. This CDR3 contains 14 residues. Germline CDR1 reads SGHRS; CDR2 reads YFSETQ. CDR3 sequence (DNA): TGCGCCAGCAGCCAGACTAGCGGAATAGAGACCCAGTACTTC. Its protein product is CASSQTSGIETQYF.

The V call is TRBV4-2, the J call TRBJ1-2; a weak D match, TRBD1 (6 bases). The CDR3 spans 20 residues. Trimming left V 0 bases short and J 0 bases short, with 23 bases between. Germline CDR1 and CDR2: LGHNA and YNFKEQ. CDR3 in amino acids: CASSQDLSTGAILTNYGYTF. The CDR3 region has the DNA TGTGCCAGCAGCCAAGATCTAAGTACGGGGGCAATTTTAACTAACTATGGCTACACCTTC.

The chain carries TRBV11-1 and TRBJ2-7; 9 bases fit TRBD1. Germline CDR1 is SGHAT and CDR2 is FQDESV (reference sequence). There are 16 residues in the CDR3. Trimming took 5 bases from V and 2 from J; bases not matched to a gene: 10. For the CDR3, the DNA is TGTGCCAGCAGCAAACTACCGGGACAGGGAGCCTACGAGCAGTACTTC. Translation gives CASSKLPGQGAYEQYF.

The chain employs TRBV5-6 and TRBJ1-1; D might be TRBD1 (5 bases). The CDR3 is 17 residues long. Germline V CDR1 and CDR2: SGHDT, YYEEEE. V lost 4 bases, J lost 4 bases, and 23 bases lay in between. The CDR3 DNA sequence: TGTGCCAGCAGCCACCGCCGACCGCGGGGGTCAGGCACTGAAGCTTTCTTT. It translates to CASSHRRPRGSGTEAFF.

This sequence joins TRBV11-1 and TRBJ2-7; D may be TRBD1 or TRBD2 (6 bases each). V lost 5 bases and J lost 4, with 12 bases in between. In germline, CDR1 is SGHAT, CDR2 FQDESV (reference sequence). CDR3 size: 13 residues. The CDR3 region is CASSRGDGYEQYF. The CDR3 DNA is TGTGCCAGCAGCAGGGGGGACGGATACGAGCAGTACTTC.

This sequence joins TRBV5-1 and TRBJ1-3; D not certain. The V end was cut by 4 bases, the J end by 0 bases, with 11 bases between. CDR3 length: 15 residues. Per the germline V gene, CDR1 is SGHRS and CDR2 is YFSETQ. The CDR3: CASSRLGSSGNTIYF. DNA of the CDR3: TGCGCCAGCAGCCGATTGGGCTCCTCTGGAAACACCATATATTTT.

The chain couples TRBV6-5 to TRBJ1-1; D unresolved. The CDR3 is made up of 13 amino acids. Germline CDR1 and CDR2: MNHEY and SVGAGI. V dropped 2 bases and J dropped 1 base, with 5 bases sitting between them. In DNA form, the CDR3 reads TGTGCCAGCAGTTACACCCGGAACACTGAAGCTTTCTTT. This encodes CASSYTRNTEAFF.

DNA for the CDR3: TGTGCCAGCTCACCACCGATGACTAGCGACCAAAAGGAGCTGTTTTTT. Protein sequence: CASSPPMTSDQKELFF. This chain uses TRBV18 with TRBJ2-2, with 8 bases matching TRBD2. Germline values: CDR1 KGHSH, CDR2 LQKENI. V dropped 0 bases and J dropped 10; count of bases not matched to a gene: 10. CDR3 length: 16 amino acids.

V is TRBV5-4 and J is TRBJ2-5; no reliable D call. The V gene's germline CDR1 is SGHNT and CDR2 YYREEE (reference sequence). The CDR3 has 14 amino acids. Trimming pared 0 bases from V and 1 base from J, leaving 7 bases between. The CDR3 DNA sequence: TGTGCCAGCAGCTTGGCCGTGGGCCAAGAGACCCAGTACTTC. Translating gives CASSLAVGQETQYF.

The DNA for the CDR3 is TGTGCCAGCAGCCTCTCTACTCGGGCGACGACCGCCAAAAACATTCAGTACTTC. Protein product: CASSLSTRATTAKNIQYF. The V gene is TRBV5-6, the J gene TRBJ2-4; D is uncertain. V gave up 4 bases and J gave up 1 base, with 21 bases separating them. The germline V gene has CDR1 SGHDT and CDR2 YYEEEE. This CDR3 has 18 amino acids.

The CDR3 reads CASSYSTAYGYTF. The CDR3 bases are TGTGCCAGCAGTTACTCTACAGCATATGGCTACACCTTC. V is TRBV6-5 and J is TRBJ1-2, with unresolved D. Trimming pared 0 bases from V and 5 bases from J, leaving 7 bases between. The germline CDR1 and CDR2 sequences are MNHEY and SVGAGI. The CDR3 runs to 13 residues.

CDR3 loop: CASTGRGNSPLHF. The CDR3 coding sequence is TGTGCCAGCACGGGAAGGGGGAATTCACCCCTCCACTTT. J is TRBJ1-6 and V is TRBV6-1; D is perhaps TRBD1 (6 bases). Trimming took off 7 bases at V and 7 bases at J, with 11 bases between the two ends. This CDR3 spans 13 amino acids. In germline, CDR1 is MNHNS, CDR2 SASEGT.

The genes are TRBV13 and TRBJ1-2, with 9 positions matching TRBD1. Trimming took 4 bases from V and 8 from J; bases not matched to a gene: 11. The CDR3 totals 15 residues. Germline V gene data show CDR1 as PRHDT and CDR2 as FYEKMQ (reference sequence). The CDR3 loop reads CASSSDRDRVGGYTF. CDR3 coding DNA: TGTGCCAGCAGCTCCGACCGGGACAGGGTCGGCGGCTACACCTTC.

This chain connects TRBV7-9 to TRBJ2-5; 10 positions agree with TRBD2. The CDR3 covers 15 residues. CDR1 SEHNR and CDR2 FQNEAQ come from the germline V gene (reference sequence). The junction had 8 bases not matched to a gene; V was cut back by 6 bases and J by 4 bases. CDR3 residues: CASRPSGGATETQYF. The CDR3 nucleotides are TGTGCCAGCAGACCCAGCGGGGGGGCCACAGAGACCCAGTACTTC.

The count of this clone is one. CDR3 protein: CASSRLRTDTQYF. Written as DNA, the CDR3 is TGTGCCAGTAGTCGATTGAGGACAGATACGCAGTATTTT. V usage is TRBV19 and J usage is TRBJ2-3; D gene unclear. Trimming took 5 bases from V and 3 from J, leaving 9 bases between them. Per germline, CDR1 LNHDA and CDR2 SQIVND (reference sequence). The CDR3 runs to 13 residues.